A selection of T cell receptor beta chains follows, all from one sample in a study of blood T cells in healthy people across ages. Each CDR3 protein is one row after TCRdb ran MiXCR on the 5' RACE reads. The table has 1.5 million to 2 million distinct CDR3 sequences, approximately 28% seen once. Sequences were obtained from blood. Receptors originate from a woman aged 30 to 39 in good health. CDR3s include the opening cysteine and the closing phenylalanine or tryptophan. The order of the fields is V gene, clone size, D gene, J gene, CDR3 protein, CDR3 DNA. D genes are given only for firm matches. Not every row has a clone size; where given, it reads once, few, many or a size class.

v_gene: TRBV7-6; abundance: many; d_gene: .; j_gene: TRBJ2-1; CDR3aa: CASSTSYNEQFF; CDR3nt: TGTGCCAGCAGCACTTCCTACAATGAGCAGTTCTTC
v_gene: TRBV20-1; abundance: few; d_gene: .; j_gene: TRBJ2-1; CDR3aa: CSARDLTLPLYNEQFF; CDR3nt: TGCAGTGCTAGAGATCTCACGCTACCCCTTTACAATGAGCAGTTCTTC
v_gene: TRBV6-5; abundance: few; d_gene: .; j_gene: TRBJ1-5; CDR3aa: CASRPTKTVSNQPQHF; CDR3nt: TGTGCCAGCAGACCTACAAAGACCGTGAGCAATCAGCCCCAGCATTTT
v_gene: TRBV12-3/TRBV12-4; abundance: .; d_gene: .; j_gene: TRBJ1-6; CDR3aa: CASRRGHTLSPLHF; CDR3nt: TGTGCCAGCAGGCGGGGCCATACCCTTTCACCCCTCCACTTT
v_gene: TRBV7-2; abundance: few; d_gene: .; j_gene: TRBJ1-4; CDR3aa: CASSLDPNEKLFF; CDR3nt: TGTGCCAGCAGCTTAGACCCGAATGAAAAACTGTTTTTT
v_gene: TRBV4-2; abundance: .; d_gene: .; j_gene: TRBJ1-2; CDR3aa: CASSQDRGSRGYTF; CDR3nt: TGTGCCAGCAGCCAAGACAGAGGGTCCCGTGGCTACACCTTC
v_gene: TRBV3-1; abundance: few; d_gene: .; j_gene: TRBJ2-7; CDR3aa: CASSQRRVSEQYF; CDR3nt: TGTGCCAGCAGCCAAAGAAGGGTCTCCGAGCAGTACTTC
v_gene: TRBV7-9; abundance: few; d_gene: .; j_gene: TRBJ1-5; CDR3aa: CASSGPEMPQPQHF; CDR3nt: TGTGCCAGCAGCGGACCAGAGATGCCTCAGCCCCAGCATTTT
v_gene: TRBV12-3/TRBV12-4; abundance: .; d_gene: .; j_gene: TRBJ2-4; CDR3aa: CASRPGSNNEQYF; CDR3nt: TGTGCCAGCCGGCCCGGGTCAAACAATGAGCAGTACTTC
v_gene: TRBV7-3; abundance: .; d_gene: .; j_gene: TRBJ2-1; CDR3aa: CASSRPGYEQFF; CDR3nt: TGTGCCAGCAGCCGACCTGGGTATGAGCAGTTCTTC
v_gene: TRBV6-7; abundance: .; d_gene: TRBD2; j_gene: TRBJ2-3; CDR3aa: CASSYILAGESCEDTQYF; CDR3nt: TGTGCCAGCAGTTACATTCTAGCGGGAGAAAGTTGTGAAGATACGCAGTATTTT
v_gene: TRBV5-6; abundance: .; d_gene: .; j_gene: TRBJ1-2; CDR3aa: CVSSLAETGTFYGYTF; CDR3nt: TGTGTCAGCAGCTTGGCGGAGACAGGCACCTTCTATGGCTACACCTTC
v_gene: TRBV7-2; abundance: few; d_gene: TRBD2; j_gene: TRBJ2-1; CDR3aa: CASSPLETSGKQFF; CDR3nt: TGTGCCAGCAGCCCCCTGGAGACTAGCGGGAAGCAGTTCTTC
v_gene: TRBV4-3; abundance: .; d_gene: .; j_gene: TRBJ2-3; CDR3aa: CASSQDVDRDLQGYADTQYF; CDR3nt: TGCGCCAGCAGCCAAGACGTGGACCGGGACCTCCAGGGGTACGCAGATACGCAGTATTTT
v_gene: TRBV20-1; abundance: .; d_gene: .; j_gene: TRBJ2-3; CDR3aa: CSAPGRPSTDTQYF; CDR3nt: TGCAGTGCCCCGGGACGGCCAAGCACAGATACGCAGTATTTT
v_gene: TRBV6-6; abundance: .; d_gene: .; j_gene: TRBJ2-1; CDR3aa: CASNEQGRNEQFF; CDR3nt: TGTGCCAGCAATGAACAGGGTCGGAATGAGCAGTTCTTC
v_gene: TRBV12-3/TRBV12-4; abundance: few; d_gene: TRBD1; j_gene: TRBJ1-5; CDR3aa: CASSYVPTGTNQPQHF; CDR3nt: TGTGCCAGCAGTTACGTTCCGACAGGGACCAATCAGCCCCAGCATTTT
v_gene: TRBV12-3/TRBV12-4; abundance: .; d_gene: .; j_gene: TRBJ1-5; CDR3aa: CASSLGGAGGQPQHF; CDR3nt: TGTGCCAGCAGTTTGGGAGGGGCGGGGGGTCAGCCCCAGCATTTT
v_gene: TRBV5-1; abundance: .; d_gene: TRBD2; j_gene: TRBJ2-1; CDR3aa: CASRRGVSYNEQFF; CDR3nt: TGCGCCAGCAGGCGGGGGGTCTCCTACAATGAGCAGTTCTTC
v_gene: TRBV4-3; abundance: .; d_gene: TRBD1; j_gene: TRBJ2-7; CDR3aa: CASSQEGQANYEQYF; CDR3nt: TGCGCCAGCAGCCAAGAAGGACAGGCTAACTACGAGCAGTACTTC
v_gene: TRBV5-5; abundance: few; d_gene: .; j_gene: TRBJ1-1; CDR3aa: CASSLAAGNTEAFF; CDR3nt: TGTGCCAGCAGCTTGGCCGCAGGGAACACTGAAGCTTTCTTT
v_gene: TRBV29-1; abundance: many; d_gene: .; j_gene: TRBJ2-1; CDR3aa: CSVDPGRADEQFF; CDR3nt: TGCAGCGTTGACCCGGGTAGGGCCGATGAGCAGTTCTTC
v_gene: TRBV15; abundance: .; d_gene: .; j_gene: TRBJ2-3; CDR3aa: CATSRVGVDGSSTDTQYF; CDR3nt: TGTGCCACCAGCAGAGTCGGAGTTGACGGGTCTAGCACAGATACGCAGTATTTT
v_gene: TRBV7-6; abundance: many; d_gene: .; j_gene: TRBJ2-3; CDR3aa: CASSRMGTDTQYF; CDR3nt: TGTGCCAGTTCTCGTATGGGCACAGATACGCAGTATTTT
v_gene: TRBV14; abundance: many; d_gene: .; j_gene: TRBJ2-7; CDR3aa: CASSHGNEQYF; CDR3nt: TGTGCCAGCAGCCATGGTAACGAGCAGTACTTC
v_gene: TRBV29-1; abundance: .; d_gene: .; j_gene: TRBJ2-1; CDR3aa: CSVGDLRDNEQFF; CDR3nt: TGCAGCGTTGGAGATCTTCGGGACAATGAGCAGTTCTTC
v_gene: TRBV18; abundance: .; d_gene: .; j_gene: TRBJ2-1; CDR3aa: CASSPGKGPYNEQFF; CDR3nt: TGTGCCAGCTCACCAGGAAAGGGGCCCTACAATGAGCAGTTCTTC
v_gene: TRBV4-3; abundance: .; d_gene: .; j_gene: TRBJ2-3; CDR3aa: CASSQERASTDTQYF; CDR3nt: TGCGCCAGCAGCCAAGAACGAGCTAGCACAGATACGCAGTATTTT
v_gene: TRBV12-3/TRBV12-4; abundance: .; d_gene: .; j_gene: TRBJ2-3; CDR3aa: CASSFRLDTQYF; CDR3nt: TGTGCCAGCAGTTTTAGGTTGGATACGCAGTATTTT
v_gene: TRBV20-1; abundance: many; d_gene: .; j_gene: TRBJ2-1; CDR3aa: CSAGQGKGDEQFF; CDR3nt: TGCAGTGCTGGCCAGGGGAAGGGGGATGAGCAGTTCTTC
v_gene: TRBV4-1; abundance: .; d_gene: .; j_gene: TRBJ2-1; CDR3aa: CASSQGLHRLEQFF; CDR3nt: TGCGCCAGCAGCCAAGGTCTACATCGGCTCGAGCAGTTCTTC
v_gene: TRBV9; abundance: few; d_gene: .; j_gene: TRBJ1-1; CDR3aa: CASSVEEGWDTEAFF; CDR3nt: TGTGCCAGCAGCGTAGAGGAAGGATGGGACACTGAAGCTTTCTTT
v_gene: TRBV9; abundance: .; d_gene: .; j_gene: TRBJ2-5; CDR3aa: CASSVDIMGETQYF; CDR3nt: TGTGCCAGCAGCGTGGATATAATGGGGGAGACCCAGTACTTC
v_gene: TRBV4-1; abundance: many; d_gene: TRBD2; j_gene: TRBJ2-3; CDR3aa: CASSQLAETTDTQYF; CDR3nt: TGCGCCAGCTCCCAACTAGCGGAGACCACAGATACGCAGTATTTT
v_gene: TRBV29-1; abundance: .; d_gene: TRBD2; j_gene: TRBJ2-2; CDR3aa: CSVVTAGGTGELFF; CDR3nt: TGCAGCGTTGTTACAGCGGGAGGGACCGGGGAGCTGTTTTTT
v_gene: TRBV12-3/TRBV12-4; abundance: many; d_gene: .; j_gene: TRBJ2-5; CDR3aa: CASSPNQVGETQYF; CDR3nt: TGTGCCAGCAGTCCAAATCAGGTTGGAGAGACCCAGTACTTC
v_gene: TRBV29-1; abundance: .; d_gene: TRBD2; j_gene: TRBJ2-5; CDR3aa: CSVAKRAASGAPYF; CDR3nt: TGCAGCGTTGCCAAGCGCGCCGCTAGCGGGGCTCCGTACTTC
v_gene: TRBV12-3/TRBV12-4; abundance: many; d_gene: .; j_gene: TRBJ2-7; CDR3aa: CASSYGIRSYEQYF; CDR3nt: TGTGCCAGCAGTTACGGTATCCGGAGCTACGAGCAGTACTTC
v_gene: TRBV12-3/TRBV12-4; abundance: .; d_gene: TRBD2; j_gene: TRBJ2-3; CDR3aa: CASSLRDYTATDTQYF; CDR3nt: TGTGCCAGCAGTTTACGGGACTACACGGCCACAGATACGCAGTATTTT
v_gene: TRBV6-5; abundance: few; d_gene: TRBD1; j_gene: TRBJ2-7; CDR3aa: CASSSVGQGTRRFYEQYF; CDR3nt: TGTGCCAGCAGTTCCGTCGGACAGGGTACCCGGAGATTCTACGAGCAGTACTTC
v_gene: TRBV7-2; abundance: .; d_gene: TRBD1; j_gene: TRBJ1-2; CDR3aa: CASSRDRGRGYTF; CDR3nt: TGTGCCAGCAGCCGAGACAGGGGTCGAGGCTACACCTTC
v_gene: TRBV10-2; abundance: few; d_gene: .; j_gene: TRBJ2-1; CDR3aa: CASSESGGILGEQFF; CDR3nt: TGCGCCAGCAGTGAGTCGGGCGGGATCCTAGGGGAGCAGTTCTTC
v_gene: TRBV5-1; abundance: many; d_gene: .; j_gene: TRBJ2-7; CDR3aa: CASSSQPGQLSYEQYF; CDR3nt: TGCGCCAGCAGCTCCCAACCAGGGCAGCTCTCCTACGAGCAGTACTTC
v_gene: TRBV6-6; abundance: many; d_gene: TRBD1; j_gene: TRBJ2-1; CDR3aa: CASRNHRGDYNEQFF; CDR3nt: TGTGCCAGCAGAAACCACAGGGGGGACTACAATGAGCAGTTCTTC
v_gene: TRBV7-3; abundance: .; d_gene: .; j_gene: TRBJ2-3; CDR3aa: CASSLNFADTQYF; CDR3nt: TGTGCCAGCAGCTTAAATTTCGCAGATACGCAGTATTTT